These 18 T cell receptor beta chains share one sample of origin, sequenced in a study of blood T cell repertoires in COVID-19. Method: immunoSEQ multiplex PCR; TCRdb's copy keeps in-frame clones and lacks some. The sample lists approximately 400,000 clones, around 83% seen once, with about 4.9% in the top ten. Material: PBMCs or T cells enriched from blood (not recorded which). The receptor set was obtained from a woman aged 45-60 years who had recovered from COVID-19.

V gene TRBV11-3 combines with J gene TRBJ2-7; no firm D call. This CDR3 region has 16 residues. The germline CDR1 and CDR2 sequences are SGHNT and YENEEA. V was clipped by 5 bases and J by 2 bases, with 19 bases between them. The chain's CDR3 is CASSLFSQRQAYEQYF. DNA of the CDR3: TGTGCCAGCAGCCTGTTTAGTCAACGGCAGGCCTACGAGCAGTACTTC. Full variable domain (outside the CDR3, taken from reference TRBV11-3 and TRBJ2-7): EAGVVQSPRYKIIEKKQPVAFWCNPISGHNTLYWYLQNLGQGPELLIRYENEEAVDDSQLPKDRFSAERLKGVDSTLKIQPAELGDSAVYLCASSLFSQRQAYEQYFGPGTRLTVT.

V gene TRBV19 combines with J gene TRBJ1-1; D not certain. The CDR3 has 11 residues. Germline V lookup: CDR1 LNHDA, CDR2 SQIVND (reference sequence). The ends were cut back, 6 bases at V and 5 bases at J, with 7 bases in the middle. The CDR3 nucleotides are TGTGCCAGTAGGGGGAGGACTGAAGCTTTCTTT. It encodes CASRGRTEAFF. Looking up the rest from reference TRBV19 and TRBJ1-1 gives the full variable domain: DGGITQSPKYLFRKEGQNVTLSCEQNLNHDAMYWYRQDPGQGLRLIYYSQIVNDFQKGDIAEGYSVSREKKESFPLTVTSAQKNPTAFYLCASRGRTEAFFGQGTRLTVV.

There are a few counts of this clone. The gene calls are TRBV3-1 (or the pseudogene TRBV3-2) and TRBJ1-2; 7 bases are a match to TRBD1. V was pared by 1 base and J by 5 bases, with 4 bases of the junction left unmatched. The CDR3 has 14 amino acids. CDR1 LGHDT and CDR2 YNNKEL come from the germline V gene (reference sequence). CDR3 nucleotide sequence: TGTGCCAGCAGCCAAGGCCCGGACAGGTATGGCTACACCTTC. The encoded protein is CASSQGPDRYGYTF.

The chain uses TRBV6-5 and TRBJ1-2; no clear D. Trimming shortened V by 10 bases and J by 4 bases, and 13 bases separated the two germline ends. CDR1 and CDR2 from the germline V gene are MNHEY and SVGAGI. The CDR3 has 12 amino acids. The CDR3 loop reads CATRGPSYGYTF. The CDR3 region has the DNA TGTGCCACCCGCGGGCCTTCCTATGGCTACACCTTC.

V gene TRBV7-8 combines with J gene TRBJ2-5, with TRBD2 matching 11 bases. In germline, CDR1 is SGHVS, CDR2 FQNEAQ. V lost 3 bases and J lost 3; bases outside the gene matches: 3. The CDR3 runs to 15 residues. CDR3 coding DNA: TGTGCCAGCAGCTTGACTAGCGGGGCCAAAGAGACCCAGTACTTC. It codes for CASSLTSGAKETQYF.

CDR3 loop: CASSQARDWNSETQYF. The CDR3 DNA sequence: TGTGCCAGCAGCCAAGCCCGGGACTGGAACTCAGAGACCCAGTACTTC. The chain recombines TRBV3-1 (or the pseudogene TRBV3-2) with TRBJ2-5, with TRBD2 as a possible D gene (6 bases). Germline lookup yields CDR1 LGHDT and CDR2 YNNKEL (reference sequence). The CDR3 is made up of 16 amino acids. Deletions cut 1 base from V and 4 bases from J, with 16 bases between.

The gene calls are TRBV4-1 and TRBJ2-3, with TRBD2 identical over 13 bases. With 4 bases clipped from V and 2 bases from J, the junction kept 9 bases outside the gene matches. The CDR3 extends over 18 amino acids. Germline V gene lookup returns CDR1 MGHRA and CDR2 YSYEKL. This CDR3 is CASSRRWTSGGHTDTQYF. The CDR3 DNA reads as TGCGCCAGCAGCCGGAGGTGGACTAGCGGGGGCCACACAGATACGCAGTATTTT.

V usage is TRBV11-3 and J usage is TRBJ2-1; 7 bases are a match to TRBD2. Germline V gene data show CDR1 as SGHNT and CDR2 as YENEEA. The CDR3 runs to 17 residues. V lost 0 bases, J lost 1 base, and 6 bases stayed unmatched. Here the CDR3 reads CASSLEPAGSSYNEQFF. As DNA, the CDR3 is TGTGCCAGCAGCTTAGAACCAGCGGGGAGTTCCTACAATGAGCAGTTCTTC.

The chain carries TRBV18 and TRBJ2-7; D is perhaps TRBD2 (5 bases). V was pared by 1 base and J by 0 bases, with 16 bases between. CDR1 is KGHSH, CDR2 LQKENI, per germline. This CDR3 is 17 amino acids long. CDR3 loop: CASSPLSLLGSSYEQYF. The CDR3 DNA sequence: TGTGCCAGCTCACCACTTTCTCTTTTGGGGAGCTCCTACGAGCAGTACTTC.

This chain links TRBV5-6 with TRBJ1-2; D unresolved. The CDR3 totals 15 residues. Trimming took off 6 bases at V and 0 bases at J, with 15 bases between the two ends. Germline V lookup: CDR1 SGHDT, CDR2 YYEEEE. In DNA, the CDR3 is TGTGCCAGCAACCTAGGAGTGGGTGCTAACTATGGCTACACCTTC. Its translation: CASNLGVGANYGYTF.

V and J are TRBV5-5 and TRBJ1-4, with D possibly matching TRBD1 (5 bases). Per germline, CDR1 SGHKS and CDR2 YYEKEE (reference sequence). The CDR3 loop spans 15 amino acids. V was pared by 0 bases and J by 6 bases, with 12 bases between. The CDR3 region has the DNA TGTGCCAGCAGCTTGGTGGGGGAGGCGTATGAAAAACTGTTTTTT. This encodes CASSLVGEAYEKLFF. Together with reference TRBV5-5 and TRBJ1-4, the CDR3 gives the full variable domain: DAGVTQSPTHLIKTRGQQVTLRCSPISGHKSVSWYQQVLGQGPQFIFQYYEKEERGRGNFPDRFSARQFPNYSSELNVNALLLGDSALYLCASSLVGEAYEKLFFGSGTQLSVL.

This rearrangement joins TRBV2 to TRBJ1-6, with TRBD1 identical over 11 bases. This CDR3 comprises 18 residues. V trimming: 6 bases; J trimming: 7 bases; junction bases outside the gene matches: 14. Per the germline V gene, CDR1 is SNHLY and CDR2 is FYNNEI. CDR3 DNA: TGTGCCAGCAGAAACAAAGGACAGGGGGCGAGTCACAATTCACCCCTCCACTTT. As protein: CASRNKGQGASHNSPLHF.

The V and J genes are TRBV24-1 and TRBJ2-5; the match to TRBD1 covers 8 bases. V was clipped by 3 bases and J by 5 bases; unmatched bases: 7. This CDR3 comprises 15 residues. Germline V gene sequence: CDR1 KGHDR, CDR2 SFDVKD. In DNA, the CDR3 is TGTGCCACCAGTGATCCGACAGGGGAGAAGGAGACCCAGTACTTC. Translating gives CATSDPTGEKETQYF.

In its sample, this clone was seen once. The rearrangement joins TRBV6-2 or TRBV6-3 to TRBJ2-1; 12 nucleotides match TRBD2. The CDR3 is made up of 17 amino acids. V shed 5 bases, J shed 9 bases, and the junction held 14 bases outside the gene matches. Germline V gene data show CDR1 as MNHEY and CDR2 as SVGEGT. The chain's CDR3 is CASSNLRSLAGGSEQFF. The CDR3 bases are TGTGCCAGCAGTAATCTGCGTTCACTAGCGGGAGGTAGTGAGCAGTTCTTC.

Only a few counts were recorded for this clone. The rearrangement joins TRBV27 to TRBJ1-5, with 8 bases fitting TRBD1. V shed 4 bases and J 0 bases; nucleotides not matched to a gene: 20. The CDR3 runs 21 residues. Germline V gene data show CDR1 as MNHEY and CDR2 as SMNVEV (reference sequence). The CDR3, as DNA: TGTGCCAGCAGTTCCCTTACAGGGGGAGGGGGCCGTAGAGTTAGCAATCAGCCCCAGCATTTT. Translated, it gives CASSSLTGGGGRRVSNQPQHF.

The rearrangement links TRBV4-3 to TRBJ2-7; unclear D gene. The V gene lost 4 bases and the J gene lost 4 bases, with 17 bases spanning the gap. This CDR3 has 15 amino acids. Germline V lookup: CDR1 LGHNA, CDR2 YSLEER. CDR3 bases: TGCGCCAGCAGCCCCTCCACGGGTCGACGTTACGAGCAGTACTTC. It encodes CASSPSTGRRYEQYF.

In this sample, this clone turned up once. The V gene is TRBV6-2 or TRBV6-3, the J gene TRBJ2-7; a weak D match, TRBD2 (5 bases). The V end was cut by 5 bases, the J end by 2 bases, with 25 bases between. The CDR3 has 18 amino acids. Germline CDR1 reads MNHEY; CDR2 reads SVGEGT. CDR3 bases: TGTGCCAGCAGTACCCTATCGGCGGGCCACTCCACACCCTACGAGCAGTACTTC. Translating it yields CASSTLSAGHSTPYEQYF.

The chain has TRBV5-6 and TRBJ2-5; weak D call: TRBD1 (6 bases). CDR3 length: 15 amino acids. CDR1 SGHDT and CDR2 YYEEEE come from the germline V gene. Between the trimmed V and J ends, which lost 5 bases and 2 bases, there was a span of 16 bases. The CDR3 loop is CASSTTGGAQETQYF. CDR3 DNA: TGTGCCAGCAGTACGACAGGAGGTGCACAAGAGACCCAGTACTTC. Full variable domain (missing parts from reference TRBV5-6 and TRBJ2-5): DAGVTQSPTHLIKTRGQQVTLRCSPKSGHDTVSWYQQALGQGPQFIFQYYEEEERQRGNFPDRFSGHQFPNYSSELNVNALLLGDSALYLCASSTTGGAQETQYFGPGTRLLVL.